The source of this TCR beta chain is a study of blood T cell repertoires in COVID-19. Whole-study context: The study drew acute and convalescent COVID-19 samples from the United States, Italy and Spain. The cDNA or gDNA used as material had been derived from T cells, B-cell-depleted T cells, or PBMCs.

How the authors handled the data: Quantification of nucleated cells was approximated via reference gene primer amplification. Data came from immunoSEQ multiplex PCR; TCRdb stores just in-frame clones and leaves some out. V and J calls and clone size come straight from that table; D and trimming were deduced from the DNA. The top ten hold over 2.5% of the sample, which has some 400,000 clones, around nine tenths seen once. This CDR3 region has 16 residues. V shed 6 bases, J shed 6 bases, and the junction held 8 bases outside the gene matches. Germline V gene lookup returns CDR1 SNHLY and CDR2 FYNNEI. The sequenced material came from peripheral blood. The rearrangement joins TRBV2 to TRBJ2-3; 14 positions agree with TRBD2. This clonotype was sampled from a human donor in a cohort sampled during active COVID-19. The CDR3 DNA is TGTGCCAGCAGCGGGACTAGCGGGAGCCGACGGGATACGCAGTATTTT. The encoded protein is CASSGTSGSRRDTQYF.